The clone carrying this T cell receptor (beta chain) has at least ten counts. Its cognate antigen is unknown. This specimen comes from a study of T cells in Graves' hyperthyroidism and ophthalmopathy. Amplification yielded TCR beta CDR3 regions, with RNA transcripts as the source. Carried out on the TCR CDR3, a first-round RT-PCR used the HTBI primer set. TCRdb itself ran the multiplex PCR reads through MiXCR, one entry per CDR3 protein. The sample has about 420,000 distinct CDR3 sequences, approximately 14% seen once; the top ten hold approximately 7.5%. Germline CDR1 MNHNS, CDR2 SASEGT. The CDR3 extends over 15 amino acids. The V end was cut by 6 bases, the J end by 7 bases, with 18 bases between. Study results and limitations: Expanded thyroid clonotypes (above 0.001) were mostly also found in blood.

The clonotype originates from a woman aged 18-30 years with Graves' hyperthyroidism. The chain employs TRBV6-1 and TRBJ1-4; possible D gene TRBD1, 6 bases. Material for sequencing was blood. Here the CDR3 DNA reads TGTGCCAGCAGAAACCGGGACCTCAGGGGTGAAAAACTGTTTTTT. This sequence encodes CASRNRDLRGEKLFF.